This paragraph covers one T cell receptor beta chain sequence. Its cognate antigen has yet to be identified. No base qualities exist here, and no much larger clone lies one base off it. V loses 2 bases of germline sequence and J loses 2 bases, and the interval between the two ends is 9 bases. Counted from cysteine to phenylalanine, this CDR3 has 14 amino acids. The retained sequence is limited to the CDR3, 42 bases, with the frame set at the first base. Reading the germline V gene gives CDR1 SGHTA and CDR2 FQGNSA. These data are taken from a study of a mutant IDH1 vaccine in newly diagnosed glioma listed by TCRdb under 2021. Broadly, across the study: Vaccination was initiated 4-6 weeks after radiotherapy alone, or concurrently with temozolomide cycles in the chemotherapy-containing groups. Longitudinal TCRB deep sequencing was performed for about two dozen treated patients wherever samples were available for exploratory analyses. Of the 32 patients who were treated, about 62% were male and around 40% were female, and the mean age was about 37 years. Prior to enrollment, standard therapy consisting of radiotherapy alone, temozolomide alone, or radiochemotherapy with temozolomide had been administered to patients, with the combination being received by most patients. The week-35 safety follow-up was designated visit V12, and the week-47 end of study was designated visit V13. Six visits were used for peripheral blood collection: V03 (baseline), V05, V07, V10, V12 and V13. What the study reported, not specific to this receptor: It was noted by the authors that analyses of patient blood samples could not be reproduced owing to sample limitations. Immune responses induced by the vaccine were seen in around 93% of patients across multiple MHC alleles. Pseudoprogression appeared unrelated to alterations in the top peripheral T cell clonotypes detected by TCRB sequencing. PBMC samples for TCRB deep sequencing were selected based on availability.

The time point label of this sample denotes: week 35, safety follow-up. Each vaccine dose was 300 ug of a 20-mer mutant IDH1 peptide in Montanide, given subcutaneously with topical imiquimod. Eight vaccinations were administered to patients in weeks 1, 3, 5, 7, 11, 15, 19 and 23, corresponding to visits V03 through V10. The donors had newly diagnosed IDH1-mutant astrocytomas of WHO grade 3 or 4 that showed loss of nuclear ATRX. The samples were drawn from NOA16, a multicentre, single-arm, open-label phase I trial in Germany that tested a mutant IDH1 peptide vaccine in humans for the first time. The DNeasy Blood and Tissue Kit was used to extract genomic DNA from EDTA blood for TCRB sequencing. Library preparation employed the immunoSEQ multiplex PCR assay. Rearranged TCR beta chain sequences were amplified with the hsTCRB Kit following the manufacturer's protocol. TCRB libraries were sequenced on an Illumina MiSeq. The original methods were these. The kit vendor's proprietary platform handled demultiplexing, trimming and gene mapping. TCRdb mirrors the immuneACCESS table, restricted to in-frame sequences. Some clones are absent from its copies; in checked studies, under half trace to an unresolved V gene, and the reason for the others is unknown. That table is the source of V, J and clone size, and D and trimming were worked out from the DNA. Across this sample there are some 29,000 clones, with under 85% seen only once. The ten top clones hold 9.3% of the sample.

The sample was PBMCs, taken from a glioma patient whose treatment included an IDH1 peptide vaccine. The V and J genes are TRBV7-2 and TRBJ2-5, with no D gene named confidently. The receptor was isolated from a woman between 25 and 40 years old with glioma. Some clones in this sample may be carry-over from other donors' samples. The DNA sequence is as follows: TGTGCCAGCAGCTTACAAGCGAATCAAGAGACCCAGTACTTC. This sequence encodes CASSLQANQETQYF.